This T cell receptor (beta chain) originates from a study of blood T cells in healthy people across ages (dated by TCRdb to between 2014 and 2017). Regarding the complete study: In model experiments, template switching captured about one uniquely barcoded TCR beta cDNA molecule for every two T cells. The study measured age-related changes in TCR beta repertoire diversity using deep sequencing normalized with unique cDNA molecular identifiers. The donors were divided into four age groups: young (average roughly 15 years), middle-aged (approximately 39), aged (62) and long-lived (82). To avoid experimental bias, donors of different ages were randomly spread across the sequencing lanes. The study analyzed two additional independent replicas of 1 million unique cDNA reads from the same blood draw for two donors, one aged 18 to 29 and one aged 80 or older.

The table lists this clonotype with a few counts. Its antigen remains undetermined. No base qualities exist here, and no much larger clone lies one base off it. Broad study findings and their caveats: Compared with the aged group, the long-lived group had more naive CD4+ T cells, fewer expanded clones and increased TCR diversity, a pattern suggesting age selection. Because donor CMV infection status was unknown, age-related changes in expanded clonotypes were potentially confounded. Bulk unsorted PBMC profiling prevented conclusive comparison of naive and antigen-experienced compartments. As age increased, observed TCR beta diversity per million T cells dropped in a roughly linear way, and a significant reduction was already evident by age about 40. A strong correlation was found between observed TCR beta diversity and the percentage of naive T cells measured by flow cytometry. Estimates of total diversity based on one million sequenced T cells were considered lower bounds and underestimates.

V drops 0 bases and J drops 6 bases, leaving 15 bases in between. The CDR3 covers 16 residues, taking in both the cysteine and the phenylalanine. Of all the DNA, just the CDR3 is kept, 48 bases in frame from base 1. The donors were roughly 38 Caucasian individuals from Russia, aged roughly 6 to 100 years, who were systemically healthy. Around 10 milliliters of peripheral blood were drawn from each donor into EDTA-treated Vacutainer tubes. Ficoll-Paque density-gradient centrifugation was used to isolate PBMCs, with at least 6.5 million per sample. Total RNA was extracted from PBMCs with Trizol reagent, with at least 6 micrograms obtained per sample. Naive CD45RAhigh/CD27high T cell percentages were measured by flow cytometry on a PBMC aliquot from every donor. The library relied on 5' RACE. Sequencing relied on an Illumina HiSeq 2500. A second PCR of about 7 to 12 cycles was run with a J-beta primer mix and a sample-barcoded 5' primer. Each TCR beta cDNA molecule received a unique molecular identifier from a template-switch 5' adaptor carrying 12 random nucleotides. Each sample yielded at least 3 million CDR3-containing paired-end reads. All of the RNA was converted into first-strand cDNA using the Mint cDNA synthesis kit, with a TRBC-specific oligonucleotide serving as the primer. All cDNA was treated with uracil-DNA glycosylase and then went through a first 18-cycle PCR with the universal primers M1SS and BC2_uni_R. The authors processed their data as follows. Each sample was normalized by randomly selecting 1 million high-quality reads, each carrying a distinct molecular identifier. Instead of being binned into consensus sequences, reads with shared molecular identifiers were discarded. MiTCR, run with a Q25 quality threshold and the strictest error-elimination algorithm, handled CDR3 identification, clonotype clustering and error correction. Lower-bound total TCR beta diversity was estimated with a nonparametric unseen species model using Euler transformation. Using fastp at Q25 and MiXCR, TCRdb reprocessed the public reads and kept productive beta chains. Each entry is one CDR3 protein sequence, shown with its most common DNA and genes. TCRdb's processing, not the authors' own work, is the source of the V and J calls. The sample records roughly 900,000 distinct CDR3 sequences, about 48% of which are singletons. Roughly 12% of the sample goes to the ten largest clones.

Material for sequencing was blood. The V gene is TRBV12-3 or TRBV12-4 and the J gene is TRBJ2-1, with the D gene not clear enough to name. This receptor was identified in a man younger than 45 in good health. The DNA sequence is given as TGTGCCAGCAGTTTAGCGCTAAGATCTAGGAGCAATGAGCAGTTCTTC. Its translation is CASSLALRSRSNEQFF.